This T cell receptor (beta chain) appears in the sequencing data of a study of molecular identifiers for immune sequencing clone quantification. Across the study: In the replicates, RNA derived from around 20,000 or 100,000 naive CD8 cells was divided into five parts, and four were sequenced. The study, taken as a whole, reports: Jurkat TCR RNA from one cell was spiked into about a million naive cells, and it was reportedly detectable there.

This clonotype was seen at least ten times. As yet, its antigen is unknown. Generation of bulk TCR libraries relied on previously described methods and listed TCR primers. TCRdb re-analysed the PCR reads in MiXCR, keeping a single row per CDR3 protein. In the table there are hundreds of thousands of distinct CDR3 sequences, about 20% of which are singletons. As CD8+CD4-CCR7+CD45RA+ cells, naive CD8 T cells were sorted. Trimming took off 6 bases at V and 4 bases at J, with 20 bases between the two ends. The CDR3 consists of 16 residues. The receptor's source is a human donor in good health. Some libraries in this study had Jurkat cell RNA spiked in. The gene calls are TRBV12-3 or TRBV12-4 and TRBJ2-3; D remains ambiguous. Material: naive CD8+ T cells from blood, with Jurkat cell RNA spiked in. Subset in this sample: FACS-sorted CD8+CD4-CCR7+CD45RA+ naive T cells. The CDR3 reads CASSLNEVSFSDTQYF. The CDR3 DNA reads TGTGCCAGCAGCCTGAATGAGGTGTCTTTTTCAGATACGCAGTATTTT.